This T cell receptor (beta chain) is drawn from a study of vaccination and CD4 T cells after COVID-19. As to treatment: approximately 9-day PBMC culture with coronavirus spike peptide pools or control peptides (ViraFEST assay). From the unexposed donor, CD4+ T cells were collected ahead of the COVID-19 pandemic (2011-2018). ViraFEST sequenced TCRs after peptide-pool expansion of antigen-specific T cells. For this clonotype: Its antigen is still unknown.

CD4+ T cells that had been cultured provided DNA sequenced with the Oncomine TCR Beta short-read assay. Cultures of CD4+ T cells served as the source for extracting genomic DNA. TCRdb redid the calling of the PCR reads with MiXCR, one entry per CDR3 protein. The sample has 9,900 or so distinct CDR3 sequences, 30% to 35% seen once. This TCR came from a human donor in good health. Source material: CD4+ T cells from blood, cultured in vitro.

CDR3 bases: TGTGCCATCAGTGATCTAACCGTAGACAGCCTGGGGCCCCAGTACTTC. Translated: CAISDLTVDSLGPQYF. V usage is TRBV10-3 and J usage is TRBJ2-5, with D perhaps matching TRBD1 (5 bases). This CDR3 has 16 residues. V was pared by 3 bases and J by 9 bases, with 23 bases between. Looked up from germline, CDR1 is ENHRY and CDR2 is SYGVKD.